Sequencing of this T cell receptor (beta chain) was carried out in a study of post-analysis software for immune sequencing data (dated by TCRdb to 2014 to 2015). The study in broad terms: Recorded disease courses included relapsing-remitting, secondary progressive and progressive-relapsing multiple sclerosis, with some patients lacking subtype annotation. The patient repertoires were compared against more than 10 previously published healthy control repertoires obtained from donors aged 6 to 25 years. A subset of samples was prepared in parallel using single-end sample barcoding, then pooled and co-amplified after Illumina adapter ligation.

The CDR3 numbers 16 residues from cysteine through phenylalanine. Only the CDR3 DNA is retained, 48 bases long and in frame from the first base. CDR1 and CDR2 are drawn from the germline V gene: SGHRS, YFSETQ. Here V drops 0 bases and J drops 0 bases, and the junction holds 5 bases not matched to any gene. Only a few counts were recorded for this clonotype. Its antigen target is currently unknown. No much larger clonotype is one base removed from it; base qualities were not supplied. The library relied on PCR. Data came from an Illumina HiSeq 2500. Unique molecular identifiers were incorporated into TCR beta cDNA libraries to reduce PCR and sequencing biases. Per 1 to 10 million input T cells, approximately 500,000 cDNA molecules were obtained, such that each molecule approximated one T cell. The patient libraries were prepared and sequenced with the same protocol used for the earlier healthy control dataset. Samples belonging to the same batch were prepared together, multiplexed and sequenced on a shared HiSeq lane. The source study handled its data this way. Raw barcoded reads were processed with MIGEC, discarding single-read molecular identifier groups before consensus assembly and CDR3 extraction. Clonotype tables were post-analysed with VDJtools, and diversity was normalized by down-sampling all datasets to the smallest sample size. In repertoire overlap clustering, CDR3 amino acid sequences, but not nucleotide sequences, were matched to correct batch-related cross-sample contamination. TCRdb redid the processing of the public reads, applying fastp at Q25 and MiXCR, and retained in-frame beta chains. All rows with the same CDR3 protein become a single entry with the most common DNA and genes. The V and J calls shown here were made by TCRdb, not taken from the authors' results. Within this sample are about 200,000 distinct CDR3 sequences, with around 30% of them counted one time only. Roughly 3.4% of the sample belongs to the ten largest clones.

Paper-wide results and their limitations: Multiple sclerosis patients had significantly lower normalized Chao1 diversity than controls, a result that suggests substantial peripheral T-cell clonal expansion. Several TRBV segments, including TRBV5-6, TRBV5-1 and TRBV20-1, were significantly more frequent in patients than controls. Strong co-clustering of samples prepared in the same batch was shown by direct clustering with F measure, prompting a batch-effect correction. The multiple sclerosis patient group was slightly younger than the control group.

To demonstrate the VDJtools post-analysis software, the study profiled TCR beta repertoires from the peripheral blood of around 13 young patients with multiple sclerosis. The multiple sclerosis patients were children and adolescents between roughly 6 and 16 years of age. This clonotype was sampled from a girl aged 2-17 years with multiple sclerosis. The sequencing sample was made of blood. Here the chain combines TRBV5-1 and TRBJ2-7; TRBD1 matches 8 bases in the middle. The CDR3 loop reads CASSLGTGTGSYEQYF. The nucleotide sequence is TGCGCCAGCAGCTTGGGGACCGGGACAGGCTCCTACGAGCAGTACTTC.